These 22 T cell receptor beta chains were sequenced from one sample in a study of blood T cell repertoires in COVID-19. Some clones are missing from TCRdb's copy, which holds only in-frame ones; the method was immunoSEQ multiplex PCR. This sample carries 100,000 to 150,000 clones, approximately 88% of them seen once, and the ten largest clones take 10% to 13%. The sample was peripheral blood. All receptors derive from a man over 45 with acute or convalescent COVID-19.

The chain carries TRBV5-1 and TRBJ2-3, with TRBD1 matching over 9 bases. V shed 4 bases and J 1 base; nucleotides not matched to a gene: 4. Germline CDR1 SGHRS, CDR2 YFSETQ. The CDR3 has 15 residues. In DNA, the CDR3 is TGCGCCAGCAGCGGGCGGACAGGGGGCACAGATACGCAGTATTTT. Its protein product is CASSGRTGGTDTQYF.

The chain uses TRBV5-4 and TRBJ2-5; maybe TRBD2 (6 bases). V lost 3 bases to trimming and J lost 2 bases, with 11 bases between them. This CDR3 comprises 14 residues. CDR1 is SGHNT and CDR2 is YYREEE in the germline V gene (reference sequence). CDR3 DNA: TGTGCCAGCAGCTCGTCGGCGGGGCAAGAGACCCAGTACTTC. This codes for CASSSSAGQETQYF.

This clone has just a few counts. This chain links TRBV4-1 with TRBJ2-2; tentative D call: TRBD1 (6 bases). The V and J ends lost 7 bases and 0 bases respectively, with 15 bases between them. The CDR3 contains 16 residues. Germline CDR1 is MGHRA and CDR2 is YSYEKL. The DNA for the CDR3 is TGCGCCAGCACTCGGACAGTCCATTCGAACACCGGGGAGCTGTTTTTT. Protein product: CASTRTVHSNTGELFF.

This chain links TRBV29-1 with TRBJ1-1; D is undetermined. CDR1 and CDR2 from the germline V gene are SQVTM and ANQGSEA. The CDR3 runs 11 residues. V lost 7 bases and J lost 7, with 13 bases in between. This chain's CDR3 is CSGSWEVEAFF. CDR3 DNA: TGCAGCGGGAGTTGGGAGGTTGAAGCTTTCTTT.

V gene TRBV5-6 combines with J gene TRBJ1-5; TRBD1 matches at 9 bases. The CDR3 runs 15 residues. Trimming at V came to 0 bases and at J to 7 bases, leaving 5 bases not matched to a gene. Germline V CDR1 and CDR2: SGHDT, YYEEEE. The CDR3 reads CASSLAGQGTQPQHF. The DNA of the CDR3 is TGTGCCAGCAGCTTGGCTGGACAGGGGACACAGCCCCAGCATTTT.

This clone came up once. CDR3 residues: CASSHPPSGGADNEQFF. CDR3 sequence (DNA): TGTGCCAGCAGCCATCCCCCTAGCGGGGGGGCCGACAATGAGCAGTTCTTC. The chain joins TRBV3-1 (or the pseudogene TRBV3-2) to TRBJ2-1; 12 bases agree with TRBD2. CDR1 is LGHDT and CDR2 is YNNKEL in the germline V gene (reference sequence). With 3 bases clipped from V and 5 bases from J, the junction kept 8 bases outside the gene matches. The CDR3 totals 17 residues.

The V gene is TRBV5-6, the J gene TRBJ1-5; D may be TRBD1 (6 bases). Germline CDR1 reads SGHDT; CDR2 reads YYEEEE. There are 15 residues in the CDR3. V was cut by 4 bases and J by 4 bases, with 15 bases left in between. Here the CDR3 reads CASSHRQAGNQPQHF. DNA of the CDR3: TGTGCCAGCAGCCATAGACAGGCGGGTAATCAGCCCCAGCATTTT.

CDR3 loop: CASQRDPADEQYF. The CDR3 nucleotides read TGTGCCAGCCAGCGGGACCCCGCAGATGAGCAGTACTTC. The rearrangement links TRBV24-1 to TRBJ2-7; 7 bases agree with TRBD2. Trimming took 11 bases from V and 7 from J; bases not matched to a gene: 13. Germline assignment: CDR1 KGHDR and CDR2 SFDVKD. This CDR3 region has 13 residues.

CDR3 in amino acids: CASSLVKQGQETQYF. In DNA form, the CDR3 reads TGTGCCAGCAGCTTGGTTAAACAGGGCCAAGAGACCCAGTACTTC. This chain links TRBV5-6 with TRBJ2-5; possibly TRBD1 for D (6 bases). The V end lost 0 bases, the J end lost 1 base, and 10 bases lay between the germline ends. CDR3 length: 15 residues. CDR1 and CDR2 (germline): SGHDT, YYEEEE.

The rearrangement links TRBV3-1 (or the pseudogene TRBV3-2) to TRBJ2-1, with D perhaps TRBD2 (6 bases). V was pared by 4 bases and J by 2 bases, with 9 bases between. The CDR3 has 14 amino acids. CDR1 and CDR2 (germline): LGHDT, YNNKEL (reference sequence). Written as DNA, the CDR3 is TGTGCCAGCAGCCCGGACTACACCTACAATGAGCAGTTCTTC. Translated, it gives CASSPDYTYNEQFF.

This chain joins TRBV27 and TRBJ2-5; TRBD2 might be the D (6 bases). CDR1 and CDR2 (germline): MNHEY, SMNVEV (reference sequence). Trimming stripped 4 bases from V and 4 bases from J, with 19 bases between. The CDR3 extends over 16 amino acids. The CDR3 loop reads CASSSASAWRGETQYF. DNA for the CDR3: TGTGCCAGCAGTTCGGCTAGCGCCTGGCGGGGAGAGACCCAGTACTTC.

The gene calls are TRBV5-1 and TRBJ1-1; D remains ambiguous. Germline CDR1 SGHRS, CDR2 YFSETQ. CDR3 length equals 15 residues. The V and J ends lost 0 bases and 1 base respectively, with 10 bases between them. Here the CDR3 reads CASSLGIAENTEAFF. The CDR3 nucleotides are TGCGCCAGCAGCTTGGGAATTGCGGAGAACACTGAAGCTTTCTTT.

The chain uses TRBV9 and TRBJ2-1, with 9 bases identical to TRBD1. The length of the CDR3 is 14 residues. Germline CDR1 SGDLS, CDR2 YYNGEE. The J segment lost 3 bases and the V segment lost 4 bases, leaving 2 bases of the junction unmatched. The CDR3: CASSRGQGYNEQFF. CDR3 DNA: TGTGCCAGCAGCAGGGGACAGGGCTACAATGAGCAGTTCTTC.

The genes are TRBV12-3 or TRBV12-4 and TRBJ2-7; TRBD1 might be the D (6 bases). The CDR3 has 13 amino acids. Trimming left V 6 bases short and J 1 base short, with 10 bases between. The DNA for the CDR3 is TGTGCCAGCAGGTCGGACAGATCCTACGAGCAGTACTTC. As protein: CASRSDRSYEQYF.

The chain has TRBV5-4 and TRBJ2-2, with TRBD1 identical over 12 bases. The V and J ends lost 3 bases and 4 bases, in that order; junction bases with no gene match: 4. The CDR3 spans 16 residues. CDR1 and CDR2 (germline): SGHNT, YYREEE (reference sequence). The CDR3 DNA sequence: TGTGCCAGCAGCTCTCGGGACAGGGGGCCCACCGGGGAGCTGTTTTTT. It encodes CASSSRDRGPTGELFF.

The genes are TRBV5-1 and TRBJ2-5; 10 positions agree with TRBD2. Germline CDR1 SGHRS, CDR2 YFSETQ. This CDR3 has 16 residues. J was trimmed by 1 base and V by 4 bases; bases with no gene match: 7. DNA of the CDR3: TGCGCCAGCAGCACTGGGACTAGCGCGGTCCAAGAGACCCAGTACTTC. As protein: CASSTGTSAVQETQYF.

The chain joins TRBV19 to TRBJ2-1; 7 nucleotides agree with TRBD1. From germline, CDR1 is LNHDA and CDR2 SQIVND (reference sequence). The ends lost 2 bases at V and 2 bases at J; junction bases unmatched: 6. This CDR3 comprises 16 residues. In nucleotides, the CDR3 is TGTGCCAGTAGTATACGGGCCACAGGGGCCTACAATGAGCAGTTCTTC. It translates to CASSIRATGAYNEQFF. The full variable domain, with the rest looked up from reference TRBV19 and TRBJ2-1, is DGGITQSPKYLFRKEGQNVTLSCEQNLNHDAMYWYRQDPGQGLRLIYYSQIVNDFQKGDIAEGYSVSREKKESFPLTVTSAQKNPTAFYLCASSIRATGAYNEQFFGPGTRLTVL.

The J gene is TRBJ1-5, the V gene TRBV5-8; possible D gene TRBD1, 5 bases. This CDR3 has 16 residues. CDR1 SGHTS and CDR2 YDEGEE come from the germline V gene. The V end was cut by 0 bases, the J end by 6 bases, with 16 bases between. CDR3 loop: CASSLGGGSGRQPQHF. CDR3 bases: TGTGCCAGCAGCTTGGGGGGGGGTAGCGGTCGTCAGCCCCAGCATTTT.

The V gene is TRBV24-1, the J gene TRBJ2-1, with 10 bases aligning to TRBD1. This CDR3 region has 15 residues. The V gene's germline CDR1 is KGHDR and CDR2 SFDVKD. V was pared by 4 bases and J by 6 bases, with 5 bases of the junction left unmatched. As DNA, the CDR3 is TGTGCCACCAGTGAACCAAGGACAGGGGGCAATGAGCAGTTCTTC. It is translated as CATSEPRTGGNEQFF.

The J gene is TRBJ1-4, the V gene TRBV2; D is perhaps TRBD1 (5 bases). There are 14 residues in the CDR3. V was trimmed by 6 bases and J by 0 bases, leaving 8 bases between them. The germline V gene encodes CDR1 SNHLY and CDR2 FYNNEI. The CDR3 coding sequence is TGTGCCAGCAGGGACACTTCAACTAATGAAAAACTGTTTTTT. It codes for CASRDTSTNEKLFF.

The genes are TRBV5-1 and TRBJ2-1; D gene uncertain. The ends were cut back, 4 bases at V and 4 bases at J, with 12 bases in the middle. From germline, CDR1 is SGHRS and CDR2 YFSETQ. The CDR3 runs to 14 residues. CDR3 loop: CASSPRITYNEQFF. DNA for the CDR3: TGCGCCAGCAGCCCGAGGATTACGTACAATGAGCAGTTCTTC.

The rearrangement joins TRBV13 to TRBJ1-4, with D possibly TRBD1 on 5 matching bases. The CDR3 sequence is 14 residues long. Trimming cost V 5 bases and J 8 bases, with 15 bases left between them. The V gene's germline CDR1 is PRHDT and CDR2 FYEKMQ (reference sequence). The CDR3 bases are TGTGCCAGCAGCCAAACCGGGACTAGAGAAAAACTGTTTTTT. Its translation is CASSQTGTREKLFF.